This passage covers 11 T cell receptor beta chains from one sample sequenced in a study of graft-versus-host responses after intestinal transplantation. Sequenced by immunoSEQ multiplex PCR; TCRdb stores in-frame clones only, minus some. The sample comprises 20,000 or so clones, about nine tenths of which are singletons, and 51% rests with the top ten. This material consisted of bone marrow, taken roughly 130 days after transplant. These receptor sequences come from a human patient who received an intestinal transplant, so some T cells may come from the graft donor.

This rearrangement joins TRBV9 to TRBJ2-5; D unresolved. The J call could be wrong; TRBJ2-7 is a better fit for the DNA end. In germline, CDR1 is SGDLS, CDR2 YYNGEE. This CDR3 spans 14 amino acids. The CDR3 DNA follows: TGTGCCAGCAGCGTAGGCGAAGGGACCTACGAGCAGTACTTC. Its protein product is CASSVGEGTYEQYF.

The rearrangement uses TRBV7-4 and TRBJ2-7; possibly TRBD1 or TRBD2 for D (5 bases each). Looked up from germline, CDR1 is SGHVT and CDR2 is SQSDAQ. Between the trimmed V and J ends, which lost 5 bases and 2 bases, there was a span of 13 bases. This CDR3 contains 14 residues. CDR3 DNA: TGTGCCAGCAGCGTAGAAGGGACCGCCTACGAGCAGTACTTC. This encodes CASSVEGTAYEQYF.

This chain's CDR3 is CASSHGYEQYF. The CDR3 nucleotides read TGTGCCAGCAGCCACGGCTACGAGCAGTACTTC. V usage is TRBV14 and J usage is TRBJ2-7; D not resolved. CDR1 is SGHDN, CDR2 FVKESK, per germline. The CDR3 consists of 11 residues. Trimming took off 3 bases at V and 3 bases at J, with 3 bases between the two ends.

The chain uses TRBV15 and TRBJ1-2, with D tentatively TRBD1 (5 bases). Germline V gives CDR1 LNHNV, CDR2 YYDKDF (reference sequence). Trimming removed 8 bases at V and 0 bases at J, with 10 bases between. The CDR3 length is 13 residues. In DNA form, the CDR3 reads TGTGCCACCGACGGCAGGGCTAACTATGGCTACACCTTC. The encoded protein is CATDGRANYGYTF.

The chain couples TRBV7-9 to TRBJ2-5, with 13 bases that match TRBD2. The CDR3 extends over 16 amino acids. With 5 bases clipped from V and 1 base from J, the junction kept 4 bases outside the gene matches. Looked up from germline, CDR1 is SEHNR and CDR2 is FQNEAQ (reference sequence). Written as DNA, the CDR3 is TGTGCCAGCAGCCTGGGACTAGCGGGACCCCAAGAGACCCAGTACTTC. Translation gives CASSLGLAGPQETQYF.

The genes are TRBV28 and TRBJ2-7, with D perhaps TRBD2 (5 bases). Deletions cut 4 bases from V and 2 bases from J, with 18 bases between. The CDR3 loop spans 16 amino acids. In germline, CDR1 is MDHEN, CDR2 SYDVKM. The CDR3 reads CASSSRSGKGTYEQYF. CDR3 nucleotides: TGTGCCAGCAGTTCAAGGTCGGGGAAGGGAACCTACGAGCAGTACTTC.

This clone was observed a single time. The V gene is TRBV2, the J gene TRBJ2-5, with D unclear. The CDR3 sequence is 12 residues long. Deletions cut 3 bases from V and 1 base from J, with 3 bases between. CDR1 is SNHLY and CDR2 is FYNNEI in the germline V gene. The CDR3 DNA sequence: TGTGCCAGCAGTGACCTCCAAGAGACCCAGTACTTC. Its protein product is CASSDLQETQYF.

V usage is TRBV27 and J usage is TRBJ2-1; the match to TRBD2 covers 10 bases. CDR3 size: 21 residues. CDR1 and CDR2 from the germline V gene are MNHEY and SMNVEV (reference sequence). After removal of 5 bases from V and 7 bases from J, the junction contained 26 bases not matched to a gene. In DNA form, the CDR3 reads TGTGCCAGCAGTCTTATGCCCCTCGGAGCGGGAGGGCCTGTGTTCGTTAATGAGCAGTTCTTC. Protein: CASSLMPLGAGGPVFVNEQFF.

This chain links TRBV6-1 with TRBJ2-1; 8 nucleotides align to TRBD1. Trimming took 5 bases from V and 4 from J; bases not matched to a gene: 7. The CDR3 extends over 15 amino acids. Per germline, CDR1 MNHNS and CDR2 SASEGT. The CDR3 protein is CASSTGQGIYNEQFF. CDR3 bases: TGTGCCAGCAGTACTGGACAGGGAATTTACAATGAGCAGTTCTTC.

The chain carries TRBV2 and TRBJ1-1, with D unresolved. The CDR3 runs 13 residues. CDR1 is SNHLY, CDR2 FYNNEI, per germline. The V gene lost 4 bases and the J gene lost 2 bases, with 8 bases spanning the gap. The CDR3 here is CASSAVANTEAFF. CDR3 in DNA: TGTGCCAGCAGTGCTGTAGCCAACACTGAAGCTTTCTTT.

The CDR3 protein is CASSYTGQGSYEQYF. CDR3 DNA sequence: TGTGCCAGCAGCTACACGGGACAGGGTTCCTACGAGCAGTACTTC. The rearrangement joins TRBV11-2 to TRBJ2-7, with 9 bases that match TRBD1. This CDR3 is built from 15 residues. The V segment lost 4 bases and the J segment 1 base; nucleotides outside the gene matches: 5. Germline CDR1 and CDR2: SGHAT and FQNNGV.